A single sample gave rise to the 26 T cell receptor beta chains below, sequenced in a study of cytomegalovirus exposure and HLA in healthy donors. The study ran its PCR with 60 Vbeta and 13 Jbeta primers. Profiling relied on immunoSEQ multiplex PCR, and the TCRdb table lists in-frame clones only, not all of them. This sample's clone table lists tens of thousands of clones. Sequenced: PBMCs. These receptors originate from a man in his fifties or sixties in good health and CMV-seropositive.

As DNA, the CDR3 is TGTGCCAGCAGTCCCGCTAGCGTTGCCTACGAGCAGTACTTC. Amino acids: CASSPASVAYEQYF. The rearrangement joins TRBV6-5 to TRBJ2-7, with D maybe TRBD2 (6 bases). The V gene lost 5 bases and the J gene lost 2 bases, with 13 bases spanning the gap. Germline V gene sequence: CDR1 MNHEY, CDR2 SVGAGI. CDR3 length: 14 residues.

This chain uses TRBV29-1 with TRBJ1-2; the match to TRBD1 covers 7 bases. The CDR3 consists of 13 residues. Losses at the gene ends were 2 bases for V and 7 bases for J; bases not matched to a gene: 7. Per the germline V gene, CDR1 is SQVTM and CDR2 is ANQGSEA. The CDR3 DNA reads as TGCAGCGTTGAACAGGCAGGGGGTTCTGGCTACACCTTC. It translates to CSVEQAGGSGYTF.

V gene TRBV29-1 combines with J gene TRBJ2-7; 12 bases match TRBD2. CDR3 length: 18 amino acids. The germline V gene has CDR1 SQVTM and CDR2 ANQGSEA. With 0 bases clipped from V and 3 bases from J, the junction kept 12 bases outside the gene matches. CDR3 loop: CSVEETSGRFPLSYEQYF. The CDR3 nucleotides read TGCAGCGTTGAAGAAACTAGCGGGAGGTTTCCTCTAAGCTACGAGCAGTACTTC.

The gene calls are TRBV28 and TRBJ1-2; 7 bases match TRBD1. Germline lookup yields CDR1 MDHEN and CDR2 SYDVKM. This CDR3 spans 12 amino acids. J was trimmed by 8 bases and V by 6 bases; bases with no gene match: 6. This CDR3 is CASRTNRGGYTF. The DNA for the CDR3 is TGTGCCAGCAGAACTAACAGGGGCGGCTACACCTTC.

V and J are TRBV7-9 and TRBJ1-1; D possibly corresponds to TRBD1 (5 bases). Germline V lookup: CDR1 SEHNR, CDR2 FQNEAQ (reference sequence). V shed 1 base and J shed 1 base, with 13 bases lying between them. The CDR3 consists of 16 residues. The CDR3: CASSLVRPGENTEAFF. CDR3 bases: TGTGCCAGCAGCTTAGTCCGCCCGGGGGAGAACACTGAAGCTTTCTTT.

The chain has TRBV10-3 and TRBJ2-5, with D possibly TRBD1 on 7 matching bases. Germline values: CDR1 ENHRY, CDR2 SYGVKD. The V and J ends lost 0 bases and 4 bases respectively, with 9 bases between them. The CDR3 is made up of 14 amino acids. CDR3 residues: CAISESQGGETQYF. CDR3 nucleotides: TGTGCCATCAGTGAGTCGCAGGGGGGAGAGACCCAGTACTTC.

This rearrangement joins TRBV18 to TRBJ1-4; no reliable D call. The germline V gene encodes CDR1 KGHSH and CDR2 LQKENI. The CDR3 has 16 residues. Trimming left V 4 bases short and J 3 bases short, with 15 bases between. This CDR3 is CASSLESGLSNEKLFF. CDR3 nucleotide sequence: TGTGCCAGCTCACTCGAGAGCGGCCTATCTAATGAAAAACTGTTTTTT. Combining the CDR3 with reference TRBV18 and TRBJ1-4 gives the whole variable domain NAGVMQNPRHLVRRRGQEARLRCSPMKGHSHVYWYRQLPEEGLKFMVYLQKENIIDESGMPKERFSAEFPKEGPSILRIQQVVRGDSAAYFCASSLESGLSNEKLFFGSGTQLSVL.

The V call is TRBV5-1, the J call TRBJ2-4; 8 bases agree with TRBD2. This CDR3 region has 13 residues. CDR1 is SGHRS and CDR2 is YFSETQ in the germline V gene. Trimming took 5 bases from V and 12 from J; bases not matched to a gene: 10. For the CDR3, the DNA is TGCGCCAGCAGTAGGACTAGCCTGGCAGCTCAGTACTTC. It specifies CASSRTSLAAQYF. Full variable domain (rest looked up from reference TRBV5-1 and TRBJ2-4): KAGVTQTPRYLIKTRGQQVTLSCSPISGHRSVSWYQQTPGQGLQFLFEYFSETQRNKGNFPGRFSGRQFSNSRSEMNVSTLELGDSALYLCASSRTSLAAQYFGAGTRLSVL.

The chain has TRBV7-3 and TRBJ2-2, with D tentatively TRBD1 (5 bases). The CDR3 sequence is 15 residues long. V dropped 0 bases and J dropped 2 bases, with 7 bases sitting between them. CDR1 is SGHTA, CDR2 FQGTGA, per germline. The CDR3 is CASSLTRGNTGELFF. CDR3 DNA sequence: TGTGCCAGCAGCTTAACAAGGGGTAACACCGGGGAGCTGTTTTTT.

The chain recombines TRBV5-6 with TRBJ1-3; perhaps TRBD1 as D (5 bases). V dropped 0 bases and J dropped 3 bases, with 19 bases sitting between them. CDR1 is SGHDT, CDR2 YYEEEE, per germline. This CDR3 spans 18 amino acids. CDR3: CASSLGAGSPSNGNTIYF. In DNA, the CDR3 is TGTGCCAGCAGCTTGGGTGCAGGGTCACCCTCCAATGGAAACACCATATATTTT. Full variable domain (outside the CDR3, taken from reference TRBV5-6 and TRBJ1-3): DAGVTQSPTHLIKTRGQQVTLRCSPKSGHDTVSWYQQALGQGPQFIFQYYEEEERQRGNFPDRFSGHQFPNYSSELNVNALLLGDSALYLCASSLGAGSPSNGNTIYFGEGSWLTVV.

Note on this clone: The sample holds other DNA sequences that translate to the same CDR3. The chain carries TRBV7-2 and TRBJ2-7, with 7 positions matching TRBD2. Germline trimming cut 1 base from V and 2 bases from J; bases unmatched to any gene: 5. The CDR3 consists of 15 residues. Germline CDR1 is SGHTA and CDR2 is FQGNSA. CDR3 nucleotide sequence: TGTGCCAGCAGCTTAGGTCGAGCGGGGCCCTACGAGCAGTACTTC. It translates to CASSLGRAGPYEQYF.

This chain joins TRBV6-5 and TRBJ2-1, with D possibly TRBD2 on 5 matching bases. V was trimmed by 0 bases and J by 0 bases, leaving 9 bases between them. Germline V gives CDR1 MNHEY, CDR2 SVGAGI. The CDR3 is made up of 16 amino acids. CDR3 residues: CASSYSGGSSYNEQFF. CDR3 DNA: TGTGCCAGCAGTTACTCCGGAGGCAGCTCCTACAATGAGCAGTTCTTC.

This chain links TRBV5-4 with TRBJ2-7, with D hard to call. CDR1 is SGHNT, CDR2 YYREEE, per germline (reference sequence). This CDR3 is built from 11 residues. V was trimmed by 3 bases and J by 6 bases, leaving 7 bases between them. DNA for the CDR3: TGTGCCAGCAGCTACGTCGGCGAGCAGTACTTC. Translating gives CASSYVGEQYF.

The genes are TRBV7-2 and TRBJ2-7, with 15 bases matching TRBD2. J was trimmed by 5 bases and V by 2 bases; bases with no gene match: 7. The germline V gene has CDR1 SGHTA and CDR2 FQGNSA. CDR3 length: 17 residues. CDR3 nucleotide sequence: TGTGCCAGCAGCTTAAAGGGGACTAGCGGGGGGAGGGACGAGCAGTACTTC. Its translation: CASSLKGTSGGRDEQYF.

The CDR3 is CASSLLNSNQPQHF. CDR3 nucleotides: TGTGCCAGCAGCTTATTAAATAGCAATCAGCCCCAGCATTTT. The chain links TRBV7-9 to TRBJ1-5, with no clear D. The V gene lost 2 bases and the J gene lost 0 bases, with 5 bases spanning the gap. Germline values: CDR1 SEHNR, CDR2 FQNEAQ (reference sequence). This CDR3 spans 14 amino acids.

This chain links TRBV5-1 with TRBJ2-1; 12 nucleotides line up with TRBD2. Germline CDR1 is SGHRS and CDR2 is YFSETQ. This CDR3 spans 16 amino acids. The V gene end was trimmed by 5 bases and the J gene end by 5 bases; junction bases not matched to a gene: 8. CDR3 region: CASSPALAGGHNEQFF. CDR3 DNA: TGCGCCAGCAGTCCCGCTCTAGCGGGAGGGCACAATGAGCAGTTCTTC.

The chain couples TRBV4-1 to TRBJ2-7, with D perhaps matching TRBD1 (5 bases). Trimming left V 1 base short and J 3 bases short, with 13 bases between. This CDR3 has 15 residues. Germline V lookup: CDR1 MGHRA, CDR2 YSYEKL. The CDR3 spells CASSQAATVVYEQYF. CDR3 sequence (DNA): TGCGCCAGCAGCCAAGCAGCGACAGTAGTCTACGAGCAGTACTTC.

This chain uses TRBV5-1 with TRBJ2-7; D gene ambiguous. The V end was cut by 2 bases, the J end by 3 bases, with 6 bases between. This CDR3 comprises 12 residues. Germline V gene sequence: CDR1 SGHRS, CDR2 YFSETQ. The CDR3 spells CASSLDNYEQYF. In DNA form, the CDR3 reads TGCGCCAGCAGCTTAGACAACTACGAGCAGTACTTC.

The chain links TRBV7-3 to TRBJ2-1, with 10 nucleotides matching TRBD2. CDR3 size: 16 residues. Germline loops: CDR1 SGHTA, CDR2 FQGTGA. V was pared by 5 bases and J by 4 bases, with 8 bases of the junction left unmatched. CDR3 in DNA: TGTGCCAGCAGCCTTAGGACTAGCGGAGGGTACAATGAGCAGTTCTTC. This sequence encodes CASSLRTSGGYNEQFF.

The V and J genes are TRBV7-3 and TRBJ2-5; a weak D match, TRBD1 (5 bases). The CDR3 loop spans 14 amino acids. Germline CDR1 and CDR2: SGHTA and FQGTGA. The ends were cut back, 1 base at V and 2 bases at J, with 8 bases in the middle. Written as DNA, the CDR3 is TGTGCCAGCAGCTTAAGCAGGGAACAAGAGACCCAGTACTTC. It specifies CASSLSREQETQYF. The full variable domain, in which reference TRBV7-3 and TRBJ2-5 provide the parts outside the CDR3, is GAGVSQTPSNKVTEKGKYVELRCDPISGHTALYWYRQSLGQGPEFLIYFQGTGAADDSGLPNDRFFAVRPEGSVSTLKIQRTERGDSAVYLCASSLSREQETQYFGPGTRLLVL.

The J gene is TRBJ2-3, the V gene TRBV18; 7 bases are shared with TRBD2. Unmatched junction bases numbered 13, after V lost 6 bases and J lost 4 bases. CDR3 length: 16 residues. Germline lookup yields CDR1 KGHSH and CDR2 LQKENI. DNA of the CDR3: TGTGCCAGCTCGGATAATAACGGGAGGAGAGCAGATACGCAGTATTTT. Translating it yields CASSDNNGRRADTQYF.

This chain links TRBV6-5 with TRBJ2-2; D might be TRBD2 (5 bases). In germline, CDR1 is MNHEY, CDR2 SVGAGI. Trimming took 6 bases from V and 1 from J, leaving 12 bases between them. The CDR3 length is 15 residues. The CDR3 spells CASRSGSLNTGELFF. CDR3 nucleotide sequence: TGTGCCAGCAGGTCGGGGAGTCTGAACACCGGGGAGCTGTTTTTT.

The chain carries TRBV14 and TRBJ1-3; no reliable D call. Germline V gives CDR1 SGHDN, CDR2 FVKESK. Trimming cost V 3 bases and J 0 bases, with 9 bases left between them. The length of the CDR3 is 15 residues. The CDR3 here is CASSHQGGSGNTIYF. In DNA, the CDR3 is TGTGCCAGCAGCCATCAAGGAGGCTCTGGAAACACCATATATTTT.

This rearrangement joins TRBV13 to TRBJ2-7, with 9 nucleotides matching TRBD1. Germline CDR1 and CDR2: PRHDT and FYEKMQ (reference sequence). V was pared by 0 bases and J by 6 bases, with 3 bases of the junction left unmatched. The CDR3 loop spans 14 amino acids. The CDR3 loop is CASSLGTGGSEQYF. DNA for the CDR3: TGTGCCAGCAGCTTAGGGACAGGGGGGAGCGAGCAGTACTTC.

On this clone: The junction and the germline gene differ at one end; a read error may be behind it. The CDR3 reads CASSPPRLAGGTDKQYF. The CDR3 DNA is TGTGCCAGCTCACCACCAAGACTAGCGGGGGGTACAGATAAGCAGTATTTT. This chain connects TRBV18 to TRBJ2-3, with 13 bases lining up with TRBD2. The CDR3 consists of 17 residues. Germline assignment: CDR1 KGHSH and CDR2 LQKENI.

The chain uses TRBV30 and TRBJ1-2; the D gene is possibly TRBD1 (5 bases). V was trimmed by 5 bases and J by 8 bases, leaving 15 bases between them. CDR3 length equals 12 residues. Germline V CDR1 and CDR2: GTSNPN, SVGIG (reference sequence). DNA of the CDR3: TGTGCCTGGGCCACTAACAGGAACGGCTACACCTTC. It yields the protein CAWATNRNGYTF. The full variable domain, completed using reference TRBV30 and TRBJ1-2, is SQTIHQWPATLVQPVGSPLSLECTVEGTSNPNLYWYRQAAGRGLQLLFYSVGIGQISSEVPQNLSASRPQDRQFILSSKKLLLSDSGFYLCAWATNRNGYTFGSGTRLTVV.